The T cell receptor (beta chain) under discussion was sequenced for a study of Graves' ophthalmopathy and Graves' hyperthyroidism. Whole-study context: Cases classed as stable hyperthyroidism had no ophthalmopathy within 18 months of follow-up.

Certain patients, namely those with other autoimmune diseases, uncontrolled infections, pregnancy or lactation, were excluded. Clinical symptoms, serum thyroxine, TRAb, thyroid ultrasound and orbital computed tomography determined diagnosis. Study-wide points: Thyroid clonotypes that were expanded above 0.001 frequency mostly also appeared in blood.

After removal of 5 bases from V and 0 bases from J, the junction contained 0 bases not matched to a gene. This CDR3 is 14 amino acids long. Germline CDR1 is LNHNV and CDR2 is YYDKDF (reference sequence). Beta-chain TCR CDR3 regions were amplified from RNA transcripts. RT-PCR in the first round used HTBI primers; a second-round multiplex PCR followed. One entry per CDR3 protein results from TCRdb running MiXCR on the multiplex PCR reads. This sample has over a million distinct CDR3 sequences; about two fifths occur once, and the top ten carry roughly 11%. This clonotype was seen many times. The antigen remains unidentified.

This receptor was identified in an adult man with Graves' hyperthyroidism. V usage is TRBV15 and J usage is TRBJ2-2; 7 positions match TRBD2. The source material was peripheral blood or thyroid tissue (not recorded which). The CDR3 DNA is TGTGCCACCAGCGGACTAGCGAACACCGGGGAGCTGTTTTTT. This encodes CATSGLANTGELFF. Drawing the rest from reference TRBV15 and TRBJ2-2, the complete variable domain is DAMVIQNPRYQVTQFGKPVTLSCSQTLNHNVMYWYQQKSSQAPKLLFHYYDKDFNNEADTPDNFQSRRPNTSFCFLDIRSPGLGDTAMYLCATSGLANTGELFFGEGSRLTVL.